The 13 T cell receptor beta chains listed next were all sequenced from one sample in a study of breast tumors, draining lymph nodes, adjacent tissues. TCRdb processed the multiplex PCR reads anew with MiXCR; each CDR3 protein has one entry. Of some 14,000 distinct CDR3 sequences listed, 55% are singletons. Sequenced sample: tumor-adjacent breast tissue. The receptors were sampled from a female donor with breast cancer. Some clones in this sample may be carry-over from other donors' samples.

V is TRBV7-2 and J is TRBJ1-2; perhaps TRBD1 as D (5 bases). From germline, CDR1 is SGHTA and CDR2 FQGNSA. This CDR3 has 13 residues. Trimming pared 5 bases from V and 8 bases from J, leaving 15 bases between. The CDR3 is CASSIRGFSGYTF. In DNA, the CDR3 is TGTGCCAGCAGCATACGGGGCTTCTCGGGCTACACCTTC.

The chain uses TRBV10-3 and TRBJ1-2; TRBD1 might be the D (5 bases). The CDR3 sequence is 20 residues long. Trimming removed 4 bases at V and 1 base at J, with 28 bases between. Germline lookup yields CDR1 ENHRY and CDR2 SYGVKD. CDR3 amino acids: CAISVKSYIRDDHFNYGYTF. CDR3 coding DNA: TGTGCCATCAGTGTTAAATCTTATATTCGGGACGACCATTTTAACTATGGCTACACCTTC.

Sample share makes this clonotype medium-sized. The V call is TRBV20-1, the J call TRBJ2-3; tentative D call: TRBD1 (5 bases). Germline lookup yields CDR1 DFQATT and CDR2 SNEGSKA (reference sequence). The CDR3 spans 14 residues. V was clipped by 5 bases and J by 0 bases, with 12 bases between them. This chain's CDR3 is CSAWQGSSTDTQYF. The CDR3 DNA follows: TGCAGTGCTTGGCAGGGTTCTAGCACAGATACGCAGTATTTT.

The genes are TRBV20-1 and TRBJ1-5; 7 nucleotides match TRBD1. V lost 3 bases and J lost 2; bases outside the gene matches: 1. This CDR3 has 13 amino acids. Germline V gene lookup returns CDR1 DFQATT and CDR2 SNEGSKA (reference sequence). The CDR3 reads CSASGQGNQPQHF. CDR3 DNA sequence: TGCAGTGCTAGTGGACAGGGCAATCAGCCCCAGCATTTT.

The V call is TRBV7-9, the J call TRBJ2-7; TRBD1 agrees at 9 bases. Germline V gives CDR1 SEHNR, CDR2 FQNEAQ (reference sequence). This CDR3 is built from 16 residues. Trimming removed 4 bases from V and 4 bases from J; junction bases left unmatched: 11. The CDR3: CASSSLDGTGRYEQYF. Written as DNA, the CDR3 is TGTGCCAGCAGCTCCCTGGACGGGACAGGGCGGTACGAGCAGTACTTC.

This chain links TRBV4-1 with TRBJ2-7, with 7 positions matching TRBD2. Losses at the gene ends were 3 bases for V and 5 bases for J; bases not matched to a gene: 10. The length of the CDR3 is 15 residues. CDR1 and CDR2 (germline): MGHRA, YSYEKL. The CDR3 here is CASSHGRGGDNEQYF. CDR3 sequence (DNA): TGCGCCAGCAGCCACGGCCGCGGGGGTGACAACGAGCAGTACTTC.

This clonotype was counted a single time. The V gene is TRBV9, the J gene TRBJ2-2; D assignment may be TRBD1 or TRBD2 (5 bases each). Trimming pared 0 bases from V and 1 base from J, leaving 7 bases between. Germline CDR1 SGDLS, CDR2 YYNGEE. This CDR3 is 15 amino acids long. The CDR3 bases are TGTGCCAGCAGCGTAGGTGGGGGGAACACCGGGGAGCTGTTTTTT. Translated: CASSVGGGNTGELFF.

This chain links TRBV5-8 with TRBJ2-1; TRBD1 aligns across 8 bases. Per germline, CDR1 SGHTS and CDR2 YDEGEE. The trim removed 6 bases at V and 8 bases at J, leaving 7 bases unmatched. CDR3 length equals 13 residues. The CDR3 loop is CASKRRTGYEQFF. The CDR3 DNA reads TGTGCCAGCAAACGTCGGACAGGGTATGAGCAGTTCTTC.

Concerning this clonotype: This likely comes from a read error, as the CDR3 has no conserved phenylalanine or tryptophan at its end. The limits of the CDR3 on the DNA are not certain, so only TCRdb's listed CDR3 is given. V and J are TRBV7-2 and TRBJ2-5; the table gives TRBD1 as D, unverified against the DNA. The CDR3 adds up to 17 amino acids, both ends counted. Germline CDR1 and CDR2: SGHTA and FQGNSA. The CDR3 reads CASSESGTGAYGYTFGS.

This clonotype was picked up many times. This may come from a read error, since a much larger clone is one base off. The chain is built from TRBV29-1 and TRBJ2-2; 8 nucleotides agree with TRBD1. The CDR3 is 15 residues long. Per the germline V gene, CDR1 is SQVTM and CDR2 is ANQGSEA. After removal of 7 bases from V and 1 base from J, the junction contained 8 bases not matched to a gene. The CDR3 bases are TGCAGCGCAGACAGGGGTGGACTGAACACCGGGGAGCTGTTTTTT. Translating it yields CSADRGGLNTGELFF.

The gene calls are TRBV6-5 and TRBJ2-3; no clear D. The CDR3 spans 15 residues. Trimming took 2 bases from V and 2 from J, leaving 11 bases between them. The V gene's germline CDR1 is MNHEY and CDR2 SVGAGI. The CDR3 loop is CASSYIGLTTDTQYF. CDR3 DNA sequence: TGTGCCAGCAGTTACATTGGCCTTACCACAGATACGCAGTATTTT.

By sample fraction, this clonotype is medium-sized. The genes are TRBV7-2 and TRBJ2-7; D gene uncertain. This CDR3 is 14 amino acids long. Germline-derived CDR1 and CDR2 are SGHTA and FQGNSA. The V and J ends lost 2 bases and 0 bases respectively, with 8 bases between them. The CDR3 DNA is TGTGCCAGCAGCTTACAATCCGGCTCCTACGAGCAGTACTTC. It specifies CASSLQSGSYEQYF. Complete variable domain (other parts from reference TRBV7-2 and TRBJ2-7): GAGVSQSPSNKVTEKGKDVELRCDPISGHTALYWYRQSLGQGLEFLIYFQGNSAPDKSGLPSDRFSAERTGGSVSTLTIQRTQQEDSAVYLCASSLQSGSYEQYFGPGTRLTVT.

This clonotype was seen repeatedly, ten times or more. The rearrangement uses TRBV27 and TRBJ2-1; TRBD2 aligns across 8 bases. This CDR3 contains 15 residues. Germline V CDR1 and CDR2: MNHEY, SMNVEV (reference sequence). Trimming at V came to 6 bases and at J to 4 bases, leaving 8 bases not matched to a gene. CDR3 in DNA: TGTGCCAGCAGACTACACCGACTAGCGTACAATGAGCAGTTCTTC. As protein: CASRLHRLAYNEQFF.